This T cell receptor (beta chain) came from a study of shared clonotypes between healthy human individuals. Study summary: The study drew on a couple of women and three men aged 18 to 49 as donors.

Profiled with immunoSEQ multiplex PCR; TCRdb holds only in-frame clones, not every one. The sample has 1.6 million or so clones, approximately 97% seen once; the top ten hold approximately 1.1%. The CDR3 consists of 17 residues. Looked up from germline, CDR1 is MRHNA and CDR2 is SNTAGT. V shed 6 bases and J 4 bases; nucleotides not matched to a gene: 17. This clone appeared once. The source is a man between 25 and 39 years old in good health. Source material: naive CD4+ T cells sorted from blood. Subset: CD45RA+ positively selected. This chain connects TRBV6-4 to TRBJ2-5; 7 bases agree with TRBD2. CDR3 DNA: TGTGCCAGCAGGTGGTGGGGGGGAAAACCAGACAGAGAGACCCAGTACTTC. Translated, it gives CASRWWGGKPDRETQYF.